The T cell receptor (beta chain) under discussion was sequenced for a study of blood T cell repertoires in COVID-19. Study-wide background: Spain, Italy and the United States supplied samples that represented acute and convalescent COVID-19. PBMCs, B-cell-depleted T cells, or T cells were the source of the cDNA or gDNA that made up the material.

This CDR3 contains 12 residues. Germline CDR1 and CDR2: LGHNT and FRNRAP. With V trimmed by 5 bases and J by 10 bases, 6 bases remained unmatched. Authors' processing steps: Quantification of nucleated cells was approximated via reference gene primer amplification. TCRdb's copy holds only in-frame clones and misses some; the assay was immunoSEQ multiplex PCR. V and J calls and clone size are given by that table; D and trimming were obtained from the DNA. The sample contains some 100,000 clones, roughly 92% of which appear only once. The sample taken for sequencing was peripheral blood. J is TRBJ1-2 and V is TRBV12-5, with 8 bases lining up with TRBD1. The TCR originated in a man aged 50 to 60 with active COVID-19. CDR3 sequence (DNA): TGTGCTAGTGGTCCCCAGACAGGGGACTACACCTTC. It yields the protein CASGPQTGDYTF.